This T cell receptor (beta chain) was identified in a study of CD8+ T cells in alopecia areata. Study background: Twice daily, treated patients received 5 to 10 mg of oral tofacitinib.

The treatment was: oral pan-JAK inhibitor, 5-10 mg twice daily. Lesional scalp punch biopsies and peripheral blood were collected from alopecia areata patients. Study findings and constraints: Expanded CD8+ clones among the top 100, as well as scalp clonality, were significantly decreased by tofacitinib.

TCR sequencing used cDNA made by reverse transcription of extracted RNA. Clones were read by immunoSEQ multiplex PCR, and TCRdb kept only the in-frame ones, dropping some. The table has 110,000 or so clones, 56% seen once. Regarding this clone: Its antigen is still unknown.

V shed 1 base and J shed 4 bases, with 9 bases lying between them. This CDR3 region has 14 residues. The germline CDR1 and CDR2 sequences are SNHLY and FYNNEI. This clonotype originated in a human donor with alopecia areata. The rearrangement links TRBV2 to TRBJ2-3; unclear D gene. The sample consisted of CD4+ T cells sorted from blood, taken at week 24, from a patient treated with tofacitinib. The CDR3 bases are TGTGCCAGCAGTGAAGGGGCAGCTCCAGATACGCAGTATTTT. It is translated as CASSEGAAPDTQYF.